Listed below are T cell receptor beta chains from one sample, sequenced in a study of blood T cell repertoires in COVID-19. The protocol was immunoSEQ multiplex PCR, while the TCRdb copy is restricted to in-frame clones and leaves out a portion. Among about 310,000 clones listed, roughly 89% were seen once. Sequencing was done on a sample of peripheral blood. Every receptor here comes from a middle-aged woman with COVID-19, enrolled during active disease. CDR3s leave out the opening cysteine and the closing phenylalanine or tryptophan.

V gene,J gene,CDR3 protein
TRBV19,TRBJ1-1,ASSISGEVWAF
TRBV9,TRBJ1-2,ASSVGETSYGYT
TRBV5-1,TRBJ2-2,ASSPGGGTGELF
TRBV2,TRBJ1-1,ASSEQDNSLNTEAF
TRBV7-4,TRBJ1-1,ASNLDRGPLAF
TRBV28,TRBJ2-6,ASSFHGTPNGGANVLT
TRBV10-3,TRBJ2-7,AISWTSGRTSYEQY
TRBV30,TRBJ1-1,ASILGQGKNTEAF
TRBV5-4,TRBJ2-7,ASSLAGGSYEQY
TRBV4-3,TRBJ1-1,ASSQDFRQMNTEAF
TRBV19,TRBJ1-5,ASSIDPGFRQPQH
TRBV13,TRBJ2-2,ASSLLSSLRGTGELF
TRBV6-6,TRBJ1-2,ASTTWEGSGGYT
TRBV11-2,TRBJ1-4,ASSFAGGKEEKLF
TRBV12-3/TRBV12-4,TRBJ1-2,ASSAGAYGYT
TRBV7-8,TRBJ1-6,ASSLALAYNSPLH
TRBV25-1,TRBJ1-5,ASSPGSRNNQPQH
TRBV19,TRBJ1-6,ASTSRGGQGGSPLH
TRBV15,TRBJ2-7,ATSRGTGIAYEQY
TRBV19,TRBJ2-1,ASSIDGTSGISNEQF
TRBV7-9,TRBJ1-3,ASSSPRPKDRDPGNTIY
TRBV6-4,TRBJ1-2,ASRPGTGFWGYT
TRBV5-1,TRBJ2-5,ASSTGGVVETQY
TRBV18,TRBJ2-7,ASHRSGSDEQY
TRBV28,TRBJ1-2,ASSLRNYGYT
TRBV27,TRBJ1-6,ASRDRGRRDSPLH
TRBV6-2/TRBV6-3,TRBJ1-4,ASSEVQGKRLNEKLF
TRBV6-2/TRBV6-3,TRBJ2-7,ASSYTLAIYEQY
TRBV3-1/TRBV3-2,TRBJ1-6,ASSPSHRDSPLH
TRBV11-2,TRBJ1-2,ASSADRGPFYT
TRBV7-2,TRBJ2-7,ASSLNHQDEQY
TRBV7-9,TRBJ2-3,ATTLRQSTDTQY
TRBV19,TRBJ1-1,ASSIGQGAEVPEAF
TRBV2,TRBJ2-3,ASVTSGGRGGDTQY